This T cell receptor beta chain came from a study of blood T cell repertoires in COVID-19 (dated by TCRdb to the early 2020s). As for the study more broadly: Samples covering the acute and convalescent phases of COVID-19 were provided by collaborators in the United States, Italy and Spain. The material from the prospective study consisted of cDNA or gDNA derived from T cells, B-cell-depleted T cells, or PBMCs. Deeply sampled blood TCRbeta repertoires from subjects exposed to, actively infected with, or recovered from COVID-19 were included in the dataset. The repertoires were released in a freely available public database meant as a resource for research on the immune response to SARS-CoV-2. Samples were obtained from the ongoing ImmuneRACE study (first 160 participants) and from about 1,300 subjects provided by 6 global collaborators. The sample metadata nearly always contained a de-identified subject ID, COVID-19 status, age in years and sex. Where available, HLA class I and class II types were obtained from metadata supplied by the sample provider rather than from assay-based typing.

A remark on this clone: Its recognized antigen is unknown. No base quality values were provided; no much bigger clone lies one nucleotide off.

The research as a whole found: How much clinical and demographic metadata was included differed by source and by participant, and the metadata was provided uncurated.

TCRbeta CDR3 regions were amplified from genomic DNA using the immunoSEQ Assay, a bias-controlled multiplex PCR. Regarding the original processing steps: The number of nucleated cells in each sample was estimated by amplification of reference gene primers within the assay. To quantify the absolute abundance of each unique TCRbeta CDR3 rearrangement, sequence reads were collapsed and filtered. For each sample, productive Simpson clonality was calculated as the square root of Simpson's diversity index over productive rearrangements. TCRdb took this table from immuneACCESS and kept in-frame rearrangements with V and J called. Such tables lack part of the clones; where checked against another copy, unresolved V genes explain under half of the gap, and the rest is unexplained. That table supplies the V and J calls and clone size; D and trimming were determined from the DNA. The sample table records about 270,000 clones; 86% of these occur just once. The ten largest clones take up approximately 2.4% of the sample.

V trim: 7 bases; J trim: 3 bases; unmatched bases: 10. CDR1 and CDR2 (LNHDA, SQIVND) derive from the germline V gene (reference sequence). Counted from cysteine to phenylalanine, this CDR3 has 15 amino acids. CDR3 DNA is the only sequence kept; it has 45 bases, read in frame from the first base. Enrolling through a virtual design, the prospective study's participants ranged in age from roughly 18 to 95 years and lived across 24 United States geographic areas. In the prospective study, cohorts were assigned on the basis of participant-reported clinical history obtained from a screening survey and a study questionnaire. Recovered participants in ImmuneRACE Cohort 3 were defined by two consecutive negative NP/OP PCR tests, clearance by a healthcare professional, or resolution of symptoms. In the prospective study, mobile phlebotomists collected whole blood, serum and a nasopharyngeal or oropharyngeal swab from each participant. Over a roughly 2-month period, participants in the prospective study had the option of providing additional blood draws and questionnaires. Blood samples from the prospective study were shipped frozen or at room temperature prior to DNA extraction.

The source material was PBMCs or T cells enriched from blood (not recorded which). Recombination linked TRBV19 to TRBJ2-5; TRBD2 aligns with 8 central bases. The TCR sequence derives from a woman aged 18-30 years who had recovered from COVID-19. The CDR3 amino acid sequence is: CASTPRGGLEETQYF. The base sequence is TGTGCCAGTACCCCTCGGGGGGGGCTAGAAGAGACCCAGTACTTC.